Each of the 21 T cell receptor beta chains below was sequenced from the same sample in a study of cytomegalovirus exposure and HLA in healthy donors. Libraries were prepared by immunoSEQ multiplex PCR; TCRdb keeps only in-frame clonotypes and omits some of them. The table shows approximately 170,000 clones, with 85% occurring only once. The sample was PBMCs. These TCRs come from a man between 18 and 29 years old in good health and CMV-seropositive.

This clone appeared once. This rearrangement joins TRBV5-1 to TRBJ1-1, with a tentative D call TRBD1 (6 bases). This CDR3 comprises 15 residues. Germline CDR1 is SGHRS and CDR2 is YFSETQ. V lost 3 bases, J lost 3 bases, and 15 bases lay in between. The CDR3 protein is CASSSTGTRDTEAFF. CDR3 in DNA: TGCGCCAGCAGCTCTACAGGGACGCGGGACACTGAAGCTTTCTTT.

This rearrangement joins TRBV7-9 to TRBJ1-5, with D uncertain. The germline gives CDR1 SEHNR, CDR2 FQNEAQ (reference sequence). Deletions cut 1 base from V and 10 bases from J, with 11 bases between. The CDR3 sequence is 13 residues long. This CDR3 is CASSLGGHDPQHF. In DNA form, the CDR3 reads TGTGCCAGCAGCTTAGGCGGGCATGATCCCCAGCATTTT.

The V gene is TRBV28, the J gene TRBJ2-7; D might be TRBD1 (6 bases). The V gene's germline CDR1 is MDHEN and CDR2 SYDVKM. The length of the CDR3 is 15 residues. The V end was cut by 4 bases, the J end by 4 bases, with 17 bases between. This CDR3 is CASSSPGTSTYEQYF. CDR3 in DNA: TGTGCCAGCAGTTCCCCCGGGACATCGACTTACGAGCAGTACTTC. The whole variable domain, remainder taken from reference TRBV28 and TRBJ2-7, is DVKVTQSSRYLVKRTGEKVFLECVQDMDHENMFWYRQDPGLGLRLIYFSYDVKMKEKGDIPEGYSVSREKKERFSLILESASTNQTSMYLCASSSPGTSTYEQYFGPGTRLTVT.

This clone was counted once. The J gene is TRBJ2-7, the V gene TRBV28; tentatively, D is TRBD1 (5 bases). This CDR3 region has 15 residues. Germline V gives CDR1 MDHEN, CDR2 SYDVKM. V was pared by 2 bases and J by 2 bases, with 13 bases between. The CDR3 sequence is CASSLGAAFTYEQYF. In nucleotides, the CDR3 is TGTGCCAGCAGTTTAGGGGCGGCGTTCACCTACGAGCAGTACTTC.

The chain recombines TRBV28 with TRBJ1-3; D not resolved. V was cut by 3 bases and J by 0 bases, with 6 bases left in between. The CDR3 runs to 14 residues. Germline V gives CDR1 MDHEN, CDR2 SYDVKM. The CDR3 loop reads CASSFTLSGNTIYF. The CDR3, as DNA: TGTGCCAGCAGTTTTACTCTCTCTGGAAACACCATATATTTT.

This chain uses TRBV7-9 with TRBJ2-3; 8 nucleotides line up with TRBD2. Germline CDR1 reads SEHNR; CDR2 reads FQNEAQ (reference sequence). With 1 base clipped from V and 6 bases from J, the junction kept 6 bases outside the gene matches. CDR3 length equals 15 residues. CDR3 sequence (DNA): TGTGCCAGCAGCTTAGTTCATCCGGGGGGGGATACGCAGTATTTT. Its translation is CASSLVHPGGDTQYF. Full variable domain (rest looked up from reference TRBV7-9 and TRBJ2-3): DTGVSQNPRHKITKRGQNVTFRCDPISEHNRLYWYRQTLGQGPEFLTYFQNEAQLEKSRLLSDRFSAERPKGSFSTLEIQRTEQGDSAMYLCASSLVHPGGDTQYFGPGTRLTVL.

There are a few counts of this clone. V usage is TRBV19 and J usage is TRBJ2-1; 8 bases are shared with TRBD1. The CDR3 runs to 14 residues. V was pared by 8 bases and J by 4 bases, with 7 bases of the junction left unmatched. The germline V gene encodes CDR1 LNHDA and CDR2 SQIVND (reference sequence). The CDR3 spells CASSRDRNYNEQFF. Here the CDR3 DNA reads TGTGCCAGTTCCCGGGACAGGAATTACAATGAGCAGTTCTTC.

The J gene is TRBJ2-3, the V gene TRBV5-4; TRBD2 matches 9 bases. V was clipped by 0 bases and J by 2 bases; unmatched bases: 1. Looked up from germline, CDR1 is SGHNT and CDR2 is YYREEE (reference sequence). This CDR3 is built from 15 residues. CDR3 protein: CASSLGLAATDTQYF. The CDR3 DNA sequence: TGTGCCAGCAGCTTGGGACTAGCGGCCACAGATACGCAGTATTTT.

The J gene is TRBJ2-3, the V gene TRBV19, with a possible D match to TRBD2 (6 bases). This CDR3 has 13 amino acids. The V and J ends lost 4 bases and 2 bases respectively, with 7 bases between them. Germline V gene lookup returns CDR1 LNHDA and CDR2 SQIVND (reference sequence). CDR3 loop: CASSSGATDTQYF. CDR3 DNA sequence: TGTGCCAGTAGTAGCGGGGCCACAGATACGCAGTATTTT.

This clone was seen a single time. This chain uses TRBV11-2 with TRBJ2-7, with a weak D call TRBD1 (5 bases). The ends were cut back, 3 bases at V and 3 bases at J, with 12 bases in the middle. CDR3 length: 14 residues. The germline V gene encodes CDR1 SGHAT and CDR2 FQNNGV. Here the CDR3 reads CASSFSSGRYEQYF. The DNA for the CDR3 is TGTGCCAGCAGCTTCAGTTCAGGGCGCTACGAGCAGTACTTC.

V usage is TRBV6-1 and J usage is TRBJ1-2, with D unresolved. The V end was cut by 7 bases, the J end by 7 bases, with 16 bases between. The CDR3 extends over 13 amino acids. Per germline, CDR1 MNHNS and CDR2 SASEGT. The CDR3 nucleotides read TGTGCCAGCACCCACGGGATAACTATTGGCTACACCTTC. This gives the protein CASTHGITIGYTF.

This chain connects TRBV28 to TRBJ2-5; tentatively, D is TRBD1 (7 bases). V was pared by 6 bases and J by 4 bases, with 18 bases between. The CDR3 totals 15 residues. Looked up from germline, CDR1 is MDHEN and CDR2 is SYDVKM. CDR3 amino acids: CASRPGGRGRETQYF. DNA of the CDR3: TGTGCCAGCAGGCCAGGGGGGCGGGGAAGAGAGACCCAGTACTTC.

V usage is TRBV5-4 and J usage is TRBJ1-2; D uncertain. Germline V gene lookup returns CDR1 SGHNT and CDR2 YYREEE (reference sequence). The V gene lost 0 bases and the J gene lost 6 bases, with 6 bases spanning the gap. The CDR3 is 12 amino acids. The CDR3 DNA reads as TGTGCCAGCAGCTTGGGAGTGGATGGCTACACCTTC. Translation: CASSLGVDGYTF.

J is TRBJ1-2 and V is TRBV29-1; 10 nucleotides match TRBD1. This CDR3 has 12 residues. The V gene end was trimmed by 4 bases and the J gene end by 8 bases; junction bases not matched to a gene: 4. Germline values: CDR1 SQVTM, CDR2 ANQGSEA. Here the CDR3 reads CSVGQGAQGYTF. CDR3 nucleotides: TGCAGCGTTGGACAGGGGGCGCAAGGCTACACCTTC.

This clone was seen more than once but under ten times. This chain uses TRBV19 with TRBJ1-5; TRBD1 is a possible D gene (5 bases). Trimming pared 1 base from V and 0 bases from J, leaving 7 bases between. The CDR3 spans 15 residues. Germline V gives CDR1 LNHDA, CDR2 SQIVND (reference sequence). DNA for the CDR3: TGTGCCAGTAGTATAGGGACAAATAGCAATCAGCCCCAGCATTTT. Residues: CASSIGTNSNQPQHF. The full variable domain, with the rest looked up from reference TRBV19 and TRBJ1-5, is DGGITQSPKYLFRKEGQNVTLSCEQNLNHDAMYWYRQDPGQGLRLIYYSQIVNDFQKGDIAEGYSVSREKKESFPLTVTSAQKNPTAFYLCASSIGTNSNQPQHFGDGTRLSIL.

This rearrangement joins TRBV7-8 to TRBJ1-4, with D perhaps matching TRBD1 (5 bases). CDR3 length equals 15 residues. CDR1 is SGHVS, CDR2 FQNEAQ, per germline. V shed 5 bases and J shed 7 bases, with 17 bases lying between them. DNA of the CDR3: TGTGCCAGCAGCCTATCAGCCTTAAGGGGTGAAAAACTGTTTTTT. Translated, it gives CASSLSALRGEKLFF.

In this sample, this clone turned up a few times. The rearrangement joins TRBV5-6 to TRBJ1-4, with TRBD1 as a possible D gene (5 bases). Germline CDR1 and CDR2: SGHDT and YYEEEE. The V and J ends lost 3 bases and 8 bases respectively, with 14 bases between them. The CDR3 length is 14 residues. In nucleotides, the CDR3 is TGTGCCAGCAGCTGGTTCCAGGGTAACGAAAAACTGTTTTTT. Protein: CASSWFQGNEKLFF.

This chain connects TRBV13 to TRBJ2-7; TRBD1 matches at 8 bases. Germline CDR1 is PRHDT and CDR2 is FYEKMQ (reference sequence). After removal of 9 bases from V and 2 bases from J, the junction contained 3 bases not matched to a gene. CDR3 length: 12 residues. The CDR3 spells CASGTGAYEQYF. The CDR3 nucleotides read TGTGCCAGTGGGACAGGCGCCTACGAGCAGTACTTC.

This chain connects TRBV28 to TRBJ1-1; D remains unclear. Trimming cost V 6 bases and J 5 bases, with 10 bases left between them. Germline assignment: CDR1 MDHEN and CDR2 SYDVKM. CDR3 length equals 12 residues. CDR3 bases: TGTGCCAGCAGAATTGGGAGGACTGAAGCTTTCTTT. Translation: CASRIGRTEAFF. Using reference TRBV28 and TRBJ1-1 for the parts outside the CDR3, the full variable domain is DVKVTQSSRYLVKRTGEKVFLECVQDMDHENMFWYRQDPGLGLRLIYFSYDVKMKEKGDIPEGYSVSREKKERFSLILESASTNQTSMYLCASRIGRTEAFFGQGTRLTVV.

V and J are TRBV28 and TRBJ2-7; D call uncertain. V lost 5 bases to trimming and J lost 3 bases, with 14 bases between them. The CDR3 is made up of 14 amino acids. Germline CDR1 reads MDHEN; CDR2 reads SYDVKM. The CDR3 loop is CASSPLRVRYEQYF. The CDR3 DNA sequence: TGTGCCAGCAGTCCCCTGCGAGTTCGCTACGAGCAGTACTTC. The variable domain in full, with the rest retrieved from reference TRBV28 and TRBJ2-7, is DVKVTQSSRYLVKRTGEKVFLECVQDMDHENMFWYRQDPGLGLRLIYFSYDVKMKEKGDIPEGYSVSREKKERFSLILESASTNQTSMYLCASSPLRVRYEQYFGPGTRLTVT.

The chain links TRBV6-5 to TRBJ2-7, with 8 bases that match TRBD1. Trimming removed 5 bases from V and 3 bases from J; junction bases left unmatched: 6. Germline values: CDR1 MNHEY, CDR2 SVGAGI. The CDR3 has 14 residues. CDR3 coding DNA: TGTGCCAGCAGTGACCGGGACAGGTTCTACGAGCAGTACTTC. It codes for CASSDRDRFYEQYF.